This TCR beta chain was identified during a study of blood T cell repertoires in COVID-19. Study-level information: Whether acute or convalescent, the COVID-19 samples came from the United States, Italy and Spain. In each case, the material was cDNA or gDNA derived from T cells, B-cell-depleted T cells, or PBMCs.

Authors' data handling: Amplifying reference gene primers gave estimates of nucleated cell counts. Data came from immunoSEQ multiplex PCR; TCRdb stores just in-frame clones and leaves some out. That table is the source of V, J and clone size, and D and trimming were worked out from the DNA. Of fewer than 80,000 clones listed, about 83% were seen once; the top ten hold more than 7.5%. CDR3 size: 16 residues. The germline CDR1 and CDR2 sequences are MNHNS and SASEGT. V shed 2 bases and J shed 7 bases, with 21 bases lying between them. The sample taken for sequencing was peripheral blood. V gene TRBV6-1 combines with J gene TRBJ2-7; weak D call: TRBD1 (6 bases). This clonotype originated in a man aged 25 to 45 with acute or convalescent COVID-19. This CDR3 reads CASSELSRGTSTEQYF. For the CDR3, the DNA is TGTGCCAGCAGTGAACTTAGCAGGGGAACGTCTACGGAGCAGTACTTC.